The next 31 T cell receptor beta chains were all read from a single sample in a study of blood T cell repertoires in COVID-19. Clones were read by immunoSEQ multiplex PCR, and TCRdb kept only the in-frame ones, dropping some. Of 300,000 or so clones listed, around four fifths are singletons. The material sequenced was peripheral blood. Every receptor here comes from a woman in her fifties or sixties with active or convalescent COVID-19.

The CDR3 loop reads CAWSLERRNTGELFF. The CDR3 bases are TGTGCCTGGAGTTTAGAGCGGAGGAACACCGGGGAGCTGTTTTTT. The chain is built from TRBV30 and TRBJ2-2; a possible D gene is TRBD2 (5 bases). The CDR3 is made up of 15 amino acids. The V gene's germline CDR1 is GTSNPN and CDR2 SVGIG (reference sequence). V was cut by 2 bases and J by 1 base, with 11 bases left in between.

The genes are TRBV29-1 and TRBJ2-5, with 9 bases fitting TRBD1. The CDR3 loop spans 12 amino acids. J gave up 5 bases and V 6 bases, and 4 bases lay outside the gene matches. CDR1 and CDR2 from the germline V gene are SQVTM and ANQGSEA. The CDR3 spells CSVTGGAETQYF. CDR3 DNA sequence: TGCAGCGTAACAGGGGGCGCTGAGACCCAGTACTTC.

CDR3 region: CASSKGTGGKYGYTF. The CDR3, as DNA: TGTGCCAGCAGCAAGGGAACAGGGGGCAAGTATGGCTACACCTTC. The V call is TRBV3-1 (or the pseudogene TRBV3-2), the J call TRBJ1-2; 9 bases match TRBD1. Per the germline V gene, CDR1 is LGHDT and CDR2 is YNNKEL (reference sequence). Trimming cost V 5 bases and J 5 bases; bases outside gene matches: 9. CDR3 length equals 15 residues.

The chain uses TRBV5-1 and TRBJ2-6, with TRBD1 identical over 11 bases. After removal of 4 bases from V and 0 bases from J, the junction contained 0 bases not matched to a gene. CDR3 length equals 16 residues. CDR1 is SGHRS and CDR2 is YFSETQ in the germline V gene. CDR3 in amino acids: CASSGTGGSGANVLTF. DNA for the CDR3: TGCGCCAGCAGCGGGACAGGGGGCTCTGGGGCCAACGTCCTGACTTTC.

This sequence joins TRBV27 and TRBJ1-2, with D maybe TRBD1 (5 bases). In germline, CDR1 is MNHEY, CDR2 SMNVEV (reference sequence). V was trimmed by 6 bases and J by 2 bases, leaving 19 bases between them. The CDR3 length is 16 residues. For the CDR3, the DNA is TGTGCCAGCAGGGGCGGGATCAGGGTGAAAAACTATGGCTACACCTTC. Translated, it gives CASRGGIRVKNYGYTF.

The genes are TRBV6-5 and TRBJ2-1; 11 bases line up with TRBD2. In germline, CDR1 is MNHEY, CDR2 SVGAGI. The V segment lost 4 bases and the J segment 7 bases; nucleotides outside the gene matches: 9. CDR3 size: 16 residues. The CDR3: CASSLGLAGGVNEQFF. Here the CDR3 DNA reads TGTGCCAGCAGTTTAGGTCTAGCGGGAGGAGTAAATGAGCAGTTCTTC.

V gene TRBV6-6 combines with J gene TRBJ2-3; maybe TRBD1 (6 bases). Germline values: CDR1 MNHNY, CDR2 SVGAGI (reference sequence). V was pared by 5 bases and J by 2 bases, with 23 bases between. CDR3 length: 18 residues. The CDR3 here is CASSPGQTGYFHTDTQYF. DNA of the CDR3: TGTGCCAGCAGTCCCGGACAGACGGGGTACTTTCACACAGATACGCAGTATTTT.

The V call is TRBV18, the J call TRBJ2-7, with TRBD2 identical over 8 bases. The V and J ends lost 8 bases and 3 bases, in that order; junction bases with no gene match: 12. Germline V gene sequence: CDR1 KGHSH, CDR2 LQKENI. CDR3 size: 15 residues. The CDR3 sequence is CASNQEAGGFYEQYF. Here the CDR3 DNA reads TGTGCCAGCAACCAGGAGGCGGGAGGCTTCTACGAGCAGTACTTC.

This chain joins TRBV19 and TRBJ2-7, with D possibly matching TRBD1 (5 bases). The CDR3 totals 16 residues. V lost 1 base to trimming and J lost 3 bases, with 16 bases between them. Germline values: CDR1 LNHDA, CDR2 SQIVND (reference sequence). The CDR3 loop reads CASSIGPRQSSYEQYF. CDR3 DNA sequence: TGTGCCAGTAGTATAGGGCCCCGACAGAGCAGCTACGAGCAGTACTTC.

The rearrangement uses TRBV7-9 and TRBJ2-1; 10 bases match TRBD2. CDR1 and CDR2 (germline): SEHNR, FQNEAQ (reference sequence). The V and J ends lost 5 bases and 7 bases, in that order; junction bases with no gene match: 14. CDR3 size: 17 residues. In nucleotides, the CDR3 is TGTGCCAGCAGCCCGGTGGGTGGTAGCGGGAGGAGAAATGAGCAGTTCTTC. Protein product: CASSPVGGSGRRNEQFF.

This clone was recorded once. V gene TRBV3-1 (or the pseudogene TRBV3-2) combines with J gene TRBJ2-2; 7 bases fit TRBD2. The CDR3 loop spans 18 amino acids. V trimming: 0 bases; J trimming: 6 bases; junction bases outside the gene matches: 13. CDR1 is LGHDT and CDR2 is YNNKEL in the germline V gene (reference sequence). CDR3 in DNA: TGTGCCAGCAGCCAAGAACTGCGGGAGTATCGCCGGTCCGGGGAGCTGTTTTTT. The encoded protein is CASSQELREYRRSGELFF.

The rearrangement links TRBV6-5 to TRBJ1-1; TRBD1 is a possible D gene (5 bases). CDR3 length equals 14 residues. V was clipped by 5 bases and J by 6 bases, with 16 bases between them. Germline assignment: CDR1 MNHEY and CDR2 SVGAGI. The CDR3 loop reads CASSPLDKAAEAFF. The CDR3 nucleotides read TGTGCCAGCAGTCCCTTGGACAAGGCCGCTGAAGCTTTCTTT.

This sequence joins TRBV5-1 and TRBJ2-1; D is perhaps TRBD1 (6 bases). V lost 0 bases and J 5 bases, leaving 12 bases between the germline ends. Germline CDR1 reads SGHRS; CDR2 reads YFSETQ. CDR3 length: 15 residues. CDR3 DNA sequence: TGCGCCAGCAGCTTGGTGGCAGGGGTGAACAATGAGCAGTTCTTC. This encodes CASSLVAGVNNEQFF.

The sample holds a few counts of this clone. The chain employs TRBV12-3 or TRBV12-4 and TRBJ1-3; no definite D call. There are 13 residues in the CDR3. V shed 4 bases and J shed 0 bases, with 4 bases lying between them. CDR3: CASSYSSGNTIYF. The CDR3 DNA is TGTGCCAGCAGTTACAGCTCTGGAAACACCATATATTTT.

CDR3 sequence reads: CSASGRELNTEAFF. In nucleotides, the CDR3 is TGCAGTGCTAGTGGCCGGGAATTGAACACTGAAGCTTTCTTT. The chain links TRBV20-1 to TRBJ1-1; no reliable D call. V was clipped by 3 bases and J by 0 bases, with 11 bases between them. Germline assignment: CDR1 DFQATT and CDR2 SNEGSKA (reference sequence). The CDR3 is made up of 14 amino acids.

J is TRBJ1-1 and V is TRBV7-9, with D tentatively TRBD1 (6 bases). Trimming stripped 7 bases from V and 11 bases from J, with 32 bases between. Germline V gene data show CDR1 as SEHNR and CDR2 as FQNEAQ (reference sequence). This CDR3 comprises 17 residues. CDR3 loop: CASIKLQGLAGTGRAFF. CDR3 DNA sequence: TGTGCCAGCATCAAACTCCAGGGGCTGGCAGGTACGGGGCGGGCTTTCTTT. Variable domain in full (rest from reference TRBV7-9 and TRBJ1-1): DTGVSQNPRHKITKRGQNVTFRCDPISEHNRLYWYRQTLGQGPEFLTYFQNEAQLEKSRLLSDRFSAERPKGSFSTLEIQRTEQGDSAMYLCASIKLQGLAGTGRAFFGQGTRLTVV.

The chain is built from TRBV19 and TRBJ2-5; 8 nucleotides align to TRBD1. Looked up from germline, CDR1 is LNHDA and CDR2 is SQIVND (reference sequence). With V trimmed by 5 bases and J by 2 bases, 7 bases remained unmatched. The CDR3 consists of 15 residues. The CDR3 spells CASSLRRGLQETQYF. In DNA form, the CDR3 reads TGTGCCAGTAGTCTCCGCAGGGGGCTTCAAGAGACCCAGTACTTC.

The chain uses TRBV5-6 and TRBJ2-7, with 7 bases that match TRBD1. Trimming removed 3 bases from V and 4 bases from J; junction bases left unmatched: 4. The CDR3 covers 13 residues. Per the germline V gene, CDR1 is SGHDT and CDR2 is YYEEEE. The CDR3 DNA reads as TGTGCCAGCAGCTCCGGACAGGAGTACGAGCAGTACTTC. It codes for CASSSGQEYEQYF.

This chain uses TRBV21-1 with TRBJ1-3. TRBV21-1 is a known pseudogene. This CDR3 comprises 16 residues. The CDR3 here is CASSKTSTRAGNTIYF. CDR3 coding DNA: TGTGCCAGCAGCAAAACCTCGACTAGGGCTGGAAACACCATATATTTT.

V and J are TRBV10-3 and TRBJ1-2; D unresolved. The CDR3 is 14 amino acids. Trimming pared 4 bases from V and 0 bases from J, leaving 9 bases between. Looked up from germline, CDR1 is ENHRY and CDR2 is SYGVKD. The DNA of the CDR3 is TGTGCCATCAGTGGCGACTCCCCTAACTATGGCTACACCTTC. Its protein product is CAISGDSPNYGYTF.

The rearrangement uses TRBV3-1 (or the pseudogene TRBV3-2) and TRBJ2-7; 9 bases agree with TRBD2. The V gene end was trimmed by 4 bases and the J gene end by 2 bases; junction bases not matched to a gene: 3. CDR3 length equals 14 residues. Germline lookup yields CDR1 LGHDT and CDR2 YNNKEL (reference sequence). The DNA for the CDR3 is TGTGCCAGCAGCCCTAGACTAGCGGCCTACGAGCAGTACTTC. Its translation is CASSPRLAAYEQYF.

This clone was observed a single time. V gene TRBV29-1 combines with J gene TRBJ2-7, with 7 bases matching TRBD2. CDR1 and CDR2 (germline): SQVTM, ANQGSEA. CDR3 size: 12 residues. V was pared by 1 base and J by 5 bases, with 2 bases of the junction left unmatched. The chain's CDR3 is CSVEGGRDEQYF. CDR3 DNA sequence: TGCAGCGTTGAAGGTGGGAGGGACGAGCAGTACTTC.

The V and J genes are TRBV29-1 and TRBJ2-1; 7 bases are shared with TRBD2. The germline V gene encodes CDR1 SQVTM and CDR2 ANQGSEA. The CDR3 is 17 residues long. V trimming: 1 base; J trimming: 5 bases; junction bases outside the gene matches: 14. In DNA, the CDR3 is TGCAGCGTTGAAGGCAGGGAGGGCGGGGGTCCAGACAATGAGCAGTTCTTC. Translating it yields CSVEGREGGGPDNEQFF.

This chain joins TRBV15 and TRBJ2-6; no reliable D call. From germline, CDR1 is LNHNV and CDR2 YYDKDF (reference sequence). The CDR3 has 18 residues. V lost 5 bases and J lost 3, with 20 bases in between. The CDR3 nucleotides read TGTGCCACCAGCTCCTCCCTTGGCGGCTTGGGTGGGGCCAACGTCCTGACTTTC. Amino acids: CATSSSLGGLGGANVLTF. Using reference TRBV15 and TRBJ2-6 for the parts outside the CDR3, the full variable domain is DAMVIQNPRYQVTQFGKPVTLSCSQTLNHNVMYWYQQKSSQAPKLLFHYYDKDFNNEADTPDNFQSRRPNTSFCFLDIRSPGLGDTAMYLCATSSSLGGLGGANVLTFGAGSRLTVL.

The chain joins TRBV10-2 to TRBJ2-1, with TRBD1 matching over 11 bases. Per germline, CDR1 WSHSY and CDR2 SAAADI. CDR3 length equals 15 residues. J was trimmed by 8 bases and V by 5 bases; bases with no gene match: 8. The CDR3 nucleotides are TGCGCCAGCAGTAAGGGGACAGGGGGTGTCTATGAGCAGTTCTTC. Its protein is CASSKGTGGVYEQFF.

The J gene is TRBJ2-5, the V gene TRBV5-1; TRBD2 is a possible D gene (6 bases). Germline V gene sequence: CDR1 SGHRS, CDR2 YFSETQ. CDR3 length: 15 amino acids. Trimming stripped 2 bases from V and 4 bases from J, with 15 bases between. CDR3 nucleotide sequence: TGCGCCAGCAGCTTTCGCCAGGGAGGAGGAGAGACCCAGTACTTC. It translates to CASSFRQGGGETQYF.

The rearrangement links TRBV11-2 to TRBJ1-3; D is unclear. The V and J ends lost 0 bases and 4 bases respectively, with 10 bases between them. The germline V gene has CDR1 SGHAT and CDR2 FQNNGV. The CDR3 is 15 amino acids. CDR3 DNA: TGTGCCAGCAGCTTAGACCCCGTGAGGGGAAACACCATATATTTT. As protein: CASSLDPVRGNTIYF.

This chain uses TRBV30 with TRBJ1-3; D not certain. V was shortened by 6 bases and J by 1 base, with 10 bases between the two germline ends. The CDR3 runs to 13 residues. Germline-derived CDR1 and CDR2 are GTSNPN and SVGIG (reference sequence). The CDR3 DNA is TGTGCCTGCTACCTATTGTCTGGAAACACCATATATTTT. Translation: CACYLLSGNTIYF.

The chain employs TRBV19 and TRBJ2-7; 8 nucleotides match TRBD1. The CDR3 covers 12 residues. After removal of 9 bases from V and 2 bases from J, the junction contained 3 bases not matched to a gene. Germline CDR1 reads LNHDA; CDR2 reads SQIVND (reference sequence). CDR3 DNA sequence: TGTGCCAGCCAGGGACAGGCCTACGAGCAGTACTTC. Translation: CASQGQAYEQYF. The whole variable domain, remainder taken from reference TRBV19 and TRBJ2-7, is DGGITQSPKYLFRKEGQNVTLSCEQNLNHDAMYWYRQDPGQGLRLIYYSQIVNDFQKGDIAEGYSVSREKKESFPLTVTSAQKNPTAFYLCASQGQAYEQYFGPGTRLTVT.

The V and J genes are TRBV24-1 and TRBJ2-3; TRBD2 aligns across 14 bases. The V gene's germline CDR1 is KGHDR and CDR2 SFDVKD. V shed 2 bases, J shed 7 bases, and the junction held 1 base outside the gene matches. The CDR3 extends over 15 amino acids. This chain's CDR3 is CATSDWTSGGNTQYF. For the CDR3, the DNA is TGTGCCACCAGTGATTGGACTAGCGGGGGGAATACGCAGTATTTT.

The genes are TRBV6-5 and TRBJ2-7; D is possibly TRBD2 (6 bases). Trimming removed 6 bases at V and 6 bases at J, with 12 bases between. The CDR3 contains 12 residues. Per the germline V gene, CDR1 is MNHEY and CDR2 is SVGAGI. The CDR3 reads CASRDYPREQYF. The CDR3 bases are TGTGCCAGCAGGGACTATCCACGCGAGCAGTACTTC.